Below are 28 T cell receptor beta chains sequenced from a single sample in a study of post-analysis software for immune sequencing data. General observations from the study: With TRBV5-6, TRBV5-1 and TRBV20-1 included, roughly five TRBV segments were more frequent in patients than in controls.

No cognate antigen is known for these TCRs. TCR beta libraries were prepared from cDNA with unique molecular identifiers. TCRdb analysed the PCR reads with MiXCR anew, one entry per CDR3 protein. The sample has roughly 430,000 distinct CDR3 sequences, roughly 40% seen once; the top ten hold under 9%. Sequencing was carried out using blood. All receptors come from a girl aged 2-10 years with multiple sclerosis.

The J gene is TRBJ2-1, the V gene TRBV3-1, with 10 positions matching TRBD2. V shed 1 base, J shed 7 bases, and the junction held 13 bases outside the gene matches. Germline CDR1 is LGHDT and CDR2 is YNNKEL (reference sequence). The CDR3 length is 18 residues. The CDR3 bases are TGTGCCAGCAGCCAAGTAAGGGCCCAGCGGGGGGGCAGGAATGAGCAGTTCTTC. It encodes CASSQVRAQRGGRNEQFF.

This clonotype showed up just once. This sequence joins TRBV5-1 and TRBJ2-1; possible D gene TRBD2, 5 bases. Germline CDR1 and CDR2: SGHRS and YFSETQ. CDR3 length: 16 residues. V lost 2 bases, J lost 4 bases, and 16 bases lay in between. For the CDR3, the DNA is TGCGCCAGCAGCTTACCCCGACTACCAGTTTACAATGAGCAGTTCTTC. Translating it yields CASSLPRLPVYNEQFF.

Here the CDR3 reads CSVQRDRGPYEQYF. Here the CDR3 DNA reads TGCAGCGTTCAACGGGACAGGGGGCCCTACGAGCAGTACTTC. The J gene is TRBJ2-7, the V gene TRBV29-1, with 12 bases identical to TRBD1. Germline assignment: CDR1 SQVTM and CDR2 ANQGSEA. V trimming: 5 bases; J trimming: 2 bases; junction bases outside the gene matches: 4. The CDR3 is 14 residues long.

The chain has TRBV29-1 and TRBJ2-6, with a tentative D call TRBD1 (5 bases). Germline loops: CDR1 SQVTM, CDR2 ANQGSEA. The V end lost 7 bases, the J end lost 4 bases, and 17 bases lay between the germline ends. The length of the CDR3 is 15 residues. The CDR3, as DNA: TGCAGCGCCTTCGACAGTTCTACCGGGGCCAACGTCCTGACTTTC. Its protein is CSAFDSSTGANVLTF.

The chain joins TRBV10-3 to TRBJ1-2; 9 bases are shared with TRBD1. This CDR3 contains 14 residues. V trimming: 3 bases; J trimming: 2 bases; junction bases outside the gene matches: 1. Germline values: CDR1 ENHRY, CDR2 SYGVKD. The CDR3 loop reads CAISEGQGNYGYTF. For the CDR3, the DNA is TGTGCCATCAGTGAAGGACAGGGGAACTATGGCTACACCTTC.

CDR3 in amino acids: CASSSKDFYGYTF. The DNA for the CDR3 is TGTGCCAGCAGTTCCAAGGACTTTTATGGCTACACCTTC. The chain links TRBV12-3 or TRBV12-4 to TRBJ1-2; unclear D gene. The CDR3 length is 13 residues. V lost 4 bases to trimming and J lost 5 bases, with 11 bases between them.

This clonotype was recorded a few times. This chain connects TRBV7-8 to TRBJ1-5, with TRBD1 identical over 7 bases. Germline loops: CDR1 SGHVS, CDR2 FQNEAQ. CDR3 length: 15 amino acids. J gave up 2 bases and V 5 bases, and 6 bases lay outside the gene matches. The CDR3 here is CASSEDRVRNQPQHF. Here the CDR3 DNA reads TGTGCCAGCAGCGAAGACAGGGTACGCAATCAGCCCCAGCATTTT. The full variable domain, its missing parts supplied by reference TRBV7-8 and TRBJ1-5, is GAGVSQSPRYKVAKRGQDVALRCDPISGHVSLFWYQQALGQGPEFLTYFQNEAQLDKSGLPSDRFFAERPEGSVSTLKIQRTQQEDSAVYLCASSEDRVRNQPQHFGDGTRLSIL.

This clonotype occurred a few times. The V gene is TRBV27, the J gene TRBJ2-4, with 8 positions matching TRBD2. The assigned J gene may be wrong: the sequence end matches TRBJ2-7 better. CDR3 length: 15 amino acids. From germline, CDR1 is MNHEY and CDR2 SMNVEV (reference sequence). The CDR3, as DNA: TGTGCCAGCAGCGTCTCGGGACTAGTTGGATACGAGCAGTACTTC. It encodes CASSVSGLVGYEQYF.

The rearrangement links TRBV5-1 to TRBJ2-3; perhaps D is TRBD1 or TRBD2 (5 bases each). Between the trimmed V and J ends, which lost 4 bases and 2 bases, there was a span of 17 bases. The CDR3 consists of 16 residues. Germline V gene data show CDR1 as SGHRS and CDR2 as YFSETQ. CDR3 protein: CASSGTGTKFTDTQYF. The CDR3 DNA sequence: TGCGCCAGCAGCGGAACCGGGACCAAGTTCACAGATACGCAGTATTTT.

The rearrangement joins TRBV29-1 to TRBJ1-1; 11 bases are a match to TRBD1. The CDR3 spans 12 residues. The germline V gene has CDR1 SQVTM and CDR2 ANQGSEA. The J segment lost 10 bases and the V segment lost 4 bases, leaving 5 bases of the junction unmatched. The CDR3 bases are TGCAGCGTTGCACGCGGGACAGGGGGAGCTTTCTTT. It yields the protein CSVARGTGGAFF. Drawing the rest from reference TRBV29-1 and TRBJ1-1, the complete variable domain is SAVISQKPSRDICQRGTSLTIQCQVDSQVTMMFWYRQQPGQSLTLIATANQGSEATYESGFVIDKFPISRPNLTFSTLTVSNMSPEDSSIYLCSVARGTGGAFFGQGTRLTVV.

The rearrangement uses TRBV20-1 and TRBJ1-2, with D possibly being TRBD1 (6 bases). Germline V gene data show CDR1 as DFQATT and CDR2 as SNEGSKA (reference sequence). The CDR3 consists of 15 residues. The germline V and J ends were trimmed by 5 bases and 0 bases, with 16 bases remaining between them. In nucleotides, the CDR3 is TGCAGTGCTCGATCTTACAGGGTAGCTAACTATGGCTACACCTTC. This codes for CSARSYRVANYGYTF.

The CDR3 bases are TGTGCCACCTCCGGAAAGGGGGATTCACCCCTCCACTTT. Translation: CATSGKGDSPLHF. The V call is TRBV10-3, the J call TRBJ1-6; tentative D call: TRBD1 (6 bases). Germline V lookup: CDR1 ENHRY, CDR2 SYGVKD. V was trimmed by 10 bases and J by 8 bases, leaving 15 bases between them. The CDR3 runs to 13 residues.

The CDR3 nucleotides are TGTGCCAGCAGTTCCCAATCTAGTACCCATGAGCAGTACTTC. Translating it yields CASSSQSSTHEQYF. The chain links TRBV12-3 or TRBV12-4 to TRBJ2-1; no reliable D call. The end of the DNA aligns better with TRBJ2-7, so the J call may be wrong. This CDR3 is built from 14 residues.

Only a few counts were recorded for this clonotype. The V call is TRBV5-1, the J call TRBJ1-2; D not resolved. V shed 7 bases and J shed 5 bases, with 15 bases lying between them. This CDR3 has 13 amino acids. Germline CDR1 reads SGHRS; CDR2 reads YFSETQ. The DNA of the CDR3 is TGCGCCAGCGCTGAGGTCGGAGGGTATGGCTACACCTTC. It encodes CASAEVGGYGYTF. The entire variable domain, with the rest obtained from reference TRBV5-1 and TRBJ1-2, is as follows: KAGVTQTPRYLIKTRGQQVTLSCSPISGHRSVSWYQQTPGQGLQFLFEYFSETQRNKGNFPGRFSGRQFSNSRSEMNVSTLELGDSALYLCASAEVGGYGYTFGSGTRLTVV.

This chain joins TRBV5-1 and TRBJ2-7; D is undetermined. This CDR3 comprises 14 residues. Germline V gene data show CDR1 as SGHRS and CDR2 as YFSETQ. Between the trimmed V and J ends, which lost 4 bases and 2 bases, there was a span of 13 bases. The CDR3 loop is CASSPPGPPYEQYF. The DNA of the CDR3 is TGCGCCAGCAGCCCGCCCGGGCCTCCCTACGAGCAGTACTTC.

The chain has TRBV28 and TRBJ1-2; D ambiguous. V was trimmed by 5 bases and J by 3 bases, leaving 10 bases between them. CDR1 is MDHEN, CDR2 SYDVKM, per germline. CDR3 length equals 13 residues. CDR3 sequence reads: CASSKARHYGYTF. CDR3 nucleotides: TGTGCCAGCAGTAAGGCCCGGCACTATGGCTACACCTTC.

DNA for the CDR3: TGTGCCAGCAGCATCGTCCCGGGGATGGGGGAGCAGCCCCAGCATTTT. This encodes CASSIVPGMGEQPQHF. J is TRBJ1-5 and V is TRBV7-8, with D perhaps matching TRBD1 (5 bases). The CDR3 consists of 16 residues. Trimming shortened V by 5 bases and J by 7 bases, and 21 bases separated the two germline ends. Germline assignment: CDR1 SGHVS and CDR2 FQNEAQ.

The rearrangement links TRBV28 to TRBJ2-3, with 8 bases matching TRBD1. The V gene end was trimmed by 6 bases and the J gene end by 2 bases; junction bases not matched to a gene: 7. Germline V gives CDR1 MDHEN, CDR2 SYDVKM. The CDR3 loop spans 15 amino acids. DNA of the CDR3: TGTGCCAGCAGCCACTGGACAGGGACCACAGATACGCAGTATTTT. Amino acids: CASSHWTGTTDTQYF.

V is TRBV25-1 and J is TRBJ1-6, with D tentatively TRBD1 (5 bases). The CDR3 covers 18 residues. The germline V gene encodes CDR1 MGHDK and CDR2 SYGVNS. Trimming took off 3 bases at V and 0 bases at J, with 15 bases between the two ends. The CDR3 loop reads CASSEIQGIPSYNSPLHF. As DNA, the CDR3 is TGTGCCAGCAGTGAGATTCAGGGTATACCCTCCTATAATTCACCCCTCCACTTT.

This clonotype was seen only a few times. The V and J genes are TRBV15 and TRBJ2-1, with D tentatively TRBD1 (6 bases). In germline, CDR1 is LNHNV, CDR2 YYDKDF (reference sequence). Deletions cut 4 bases from V and 8 bases from J, with 21 bases between. The CDR3 totals 16 residues. The CDR3 sequence: CATSTRQETAYDEQFF. The DNA of the CDR3 is TGTGCCACCAGCACCCGACAGGAAACGGCATATGATGAGCAGTTCTTC. Complete variable domain (other parts from reference TRBV15 and TRBJ2-1): DAMVIQNPRYQVTQFGKPVTLSCSQTLNHNVMYWYQQKSSQAPKLLFHYYDKDFNNEADTPDNFQSRRPNTSFCFLDIRSPGLGDTAMYLCATSTRQETAYDEQFFGPGTRLTVL.

The chain links TRBV9 to TRBJ2-2; possibly TRBD1 for D (6 bases). Trimming left V 6 bases short and J 0 bases short, with 9 bases between. The CDR3 length is 14 residues. The V gene's germline CDR1 is SGDLS and CDR2 YYNGEE. CDR3 loop: CASKRGSNTGELFF. The CDR3 nucleotides are TGTGCCAGCAAGAGGGGGTCGAACACCGGGGAGCTGTTTTTT.

The V and J genes are TRBV10-3 and TRBJ2-1; the D gene is possibly TRBD1 (5 bases). The CDR3 runs to 18 residues. V was cut by 0 bases and J by 2 bases, with 17 bases left in between. Germline CDR1 reads ENHRY; CDR2 reads SYGVKD. CDR3 sequence (DNA): TGTGCCATCAGTGAGTCGAGCTCCCGGACAACAACCTACAATGAGCAGTTCTTC. Its translation is CAISESSSRTTTYNEQFF.

The rearrangement links TRBV20-1 to TRBJ1-2; no reliable D call. V lost 1 base, J lost 0 bases, and 9 bases lay in between. CDR3 size: 14 residues. Germline loops: CDR1 DFQATT, CDR2 SNEGSKA (reference sequence). CDR3 sequence reads: CSARAEGTNYGYTF. The DNA of the CDR3 is TGCAGTGCTAGAGCGGAGGGAACTAACTATGGCTACACCTTC.

V usage is TRBV7-9 and J usage is TRBJ1-2, with TRBD1 matching 8 bases. The V and J ends lost 5 bases and 5 bases, in that order; junction bases with no gene match: 13. Germline CDR1 SEHNR, CDR2 FQNEAQ (reference sequence). CDR3 length: 16 residues. The CDR3 bases are TGTGCCAGCAGCGCCATACCCGGACAGGGTGGATATGGCTACACCTTC. Translation gives CASSAIPGQGGYGYTF. Drawing the rest from reference TRBV7-9 and TRBJ1-2, the complete variable domain is DTGVSQNPRHKITKRGQNVTFRCDPISEHNRLYWYRQTLGQGPEFLTYFQNEAQLEKSRLLSDRFSAERPKGSFSTLEIQRTEQGDSAMYLCASSAIPGQGGYGYTFGSGTRLTVV.

The chain couples TRBV7-8 to TRBJ1-5; D is perhaps TRBD1 (5 bases). From germline, CDR1 is SGHVS and CDR2 FQNEAQ. Trimming shortened V by 5 bases and J by 1 base, and 9 bases separated the two germline ends. The CDR3 runs 14 residues. This chain's CDR3 is CASSGRQSNQPQHF. The DNA for the CDR3 is TGTGCCAGCAGCGGTCGACAGAGCAATCAGCCCCAGCATTTT. Full variable domain (outside the CDR3, taken from reference TRBV7-8 and TRBJ1-5): GAGVSQSPRYKVAKRGQDVALRCDPISGHVSLFWYQQALGQGPEFLTYFQNEAQLDKSGLPSDRFFAERPEGSVSTLKIQRTQQEDSAVYLCASSGRQSNQPQHFGDGTRLSIL.

The rearrangement links TRBV7-9 to TRBJ1-5, with 9 bases fitting TRBD1. This CDR3 contains 15 residues. Trimming took 5 bases from V and 7 from J; bases not matched to a gene: 9. Per germline, CDR1 SEHNR and CDR2 FQNEAQ (reference sequence). The CDR3 sequence: CASSRDRVAGQPQHF. The CDR3 DNA is TGTGCCAGCAGCCGGGACAGGGTGGCAGGACAGCCCCAGCATTTT.

V usage is TRBV6-2 or TRBV6-3 and J usage is TRBJ2-7, with TRBD2 identical over 7 bases. The germline V gene encodes CDR1 MNHEY and CDR2 SVGEGT. Germline trimming cut 0 bases from V and 0 bases from J; bases unmatched to any gene: 5. The CDR3 totals 16 residues. CDR3 coding DNA: TGTGCCAGCAGTTACTCTTCCCGGGACTACTCCTACGAGCAGTACTTC. It is translated as CASSYSSRDYSYEQYF.

A few counts support this clonotype. The rearrangement uses TRBV7-4 and TRBJ2-3; TRBD2 matches at 13 bases. The V segment lost 3 bases and the J segment 5 bases; nucleotides outside the gene matches: 14. Germline V gives CDR1 SGHVT, CDR2 SQSDAQ. This CDR3 comprises 19 residues. The CDR3 spells CASSLDSRTSGGGGDTQYF. The CDR3 DNA is TGTGCCAGCAGCTTGGACTCCCGGACTAGCGGGGGAGGAGGAGATACGCAGTATTTT.